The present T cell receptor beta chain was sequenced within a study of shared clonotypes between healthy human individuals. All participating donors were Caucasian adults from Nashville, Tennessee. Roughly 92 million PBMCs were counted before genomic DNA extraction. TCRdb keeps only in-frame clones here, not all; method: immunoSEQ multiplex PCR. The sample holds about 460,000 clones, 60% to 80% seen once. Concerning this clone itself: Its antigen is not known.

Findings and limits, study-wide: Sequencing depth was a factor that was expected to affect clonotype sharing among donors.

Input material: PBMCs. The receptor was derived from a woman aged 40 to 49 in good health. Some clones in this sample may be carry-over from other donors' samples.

DNA of the CDR3: TGTGCCAGCAGTTACTCTTGGAATCAGCCCCAGCATTTT. Encoded protein: CASSYSWNQPQHF. This rearrangement joins TRBV6-5 to TRBJ1-5; unclear D gene. V lost 0 bases, J lost 4 bases, and 4 bases lay in between. The germline V gene has CDR1 MNHEY and CDR2 SVGAGI. CDR3 length: 13 amino acids.